The clone carrying this T cell receptor (beta chain) was seen at least ten times. The antigen is not known. The read gets to within 3 residues of the CDR3 end, and the germline J gene fills in the rest. Both groups were predominantly of Caucasian heritage. The entry originates in a study of T cell clonality in common variable immunodeficiency. Study-wide results and caveats: Fewer TCRbeta clones were shared among CVID subjects than controls. Common variable immunodeficiency TCR beta sequences reportedly had fewer deletions and N-nucleotide insertions. Compared with healthy controls, CVID subjects showed increased TCRbeta clonality, mostly in about a third.

Data came from immunoSEQ multiplex PCR; TCRdb stores just in-frame clones and leaves some out. The profile covers 39,000 or so clones, none occurring a single time. Unmatched junction bases numbered 2, after V lost 5 bases and J lost 6 bases. CDR1 and CDR2 from the germline V gene are SGHTA and FQGTGA. This CDR3 comprises 15 residues. The sequence was collected from a person aged 18 to 70 in good health. Source material: peripheral blood mononuclear cells. The chain carries TRBV7-3 and TRBJ2-2; 14 bases are shared with TRBD2. CDR3 DNA (partial): TGTGCCAGCAGCCTGACTAGCGGGAGGGCCGGGGAG. The encoded protein is CASSLTSGRAGE. The whole CDR3 sequence is CASSLTSGRAGELFF.